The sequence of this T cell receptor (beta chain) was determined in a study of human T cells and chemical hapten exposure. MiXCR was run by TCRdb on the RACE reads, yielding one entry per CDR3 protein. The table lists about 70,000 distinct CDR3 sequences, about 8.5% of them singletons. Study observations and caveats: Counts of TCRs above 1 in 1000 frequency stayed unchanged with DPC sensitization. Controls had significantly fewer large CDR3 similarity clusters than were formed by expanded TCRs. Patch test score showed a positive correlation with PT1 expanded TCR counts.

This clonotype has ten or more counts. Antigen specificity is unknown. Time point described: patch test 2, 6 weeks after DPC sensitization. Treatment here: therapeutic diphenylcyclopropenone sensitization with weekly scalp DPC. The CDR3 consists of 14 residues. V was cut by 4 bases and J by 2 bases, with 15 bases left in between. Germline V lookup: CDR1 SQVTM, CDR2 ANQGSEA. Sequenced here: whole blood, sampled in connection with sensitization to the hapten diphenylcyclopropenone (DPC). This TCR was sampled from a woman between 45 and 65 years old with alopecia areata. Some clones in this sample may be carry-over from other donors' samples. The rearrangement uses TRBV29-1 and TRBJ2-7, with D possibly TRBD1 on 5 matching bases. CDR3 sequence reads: CSVGWPQGTYEQYF. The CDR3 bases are TGCAGCGTTGGGTGGCCCCAGGGTACCTACGAGCAGTACTTC.